This T cell receptor beta chain derives from a study of T cell responses to AZD1222 COVID-19 vaccine. General study results and limits: A mostly white British donor set with more females was recruited, and clonal diversity was possibly underestimated. Sampled repertoires all dated from after the peak T cell response.

The analysis combined second doses at about 4 or about 12 weeks. Data came from immunoSEQ multiplex PCR; TCRdb stores just in-frame clones and leaves some out. The sample has 150,000 to 190,000 clones, over 80% seen once. CDR1 and CDR2 from the germline V gene are DFQATT and SNEGSKA (reference sequence). The trim removed 3 bases at V and 7 bases at J, leaving 5 bases unmatched. CDR3 length equals 12 residues. As concerns this clone: The antigen remains undetermined.

The sequence came from an adult who received the AZD1222 COVID-19 vaccine. The chain links TRBV20-1 to TRBJ1-2, with 7 bases identical to TRBD1. The material was peripheral blood, obtained 28 days after the second AZD1222 dose. CDR3 in DNA: TGCAGTGCTAGTTACAGGGGAGGTGGCTACACCTTC. It specifies CSASYRGGGYTF.